A single sample is the source of the 11 T cell receptor beta chains below, sequenced in a study of T cells in Graves' hyperthyroidism and ophthalmopathy. Amplified regions were TCR beta CDR3 sequences from RNA transcripts. Primed by the HTBI set, a first-round RT-PCR was run on the TCR CDR3. TCRdb recomputed calls from the multiplex PCR reads with MiXCR, one row per CDR3 protein. The sample yields roughly 750,000 distinct CDR3 sequences, approximately 16% seen once. Sequencing was performed on blood. The receptors come from a man in his late teens or twenties with Graves' hyperthyroidism.

This clonotype came up many times. The chain joins TRBV5-1 to TRBJ2-7; perhaps TRBD2 as D (5 bases). CDR1 and CDR2 (germline): SGHRS, YFSETQ. V lost 5 bases and J lost 5, with 17 bases in between. The CDR3 sequence is 14 residues long. The CDR3 bases are TGCGCCAGCAGACCCTGGGGTAGCGTCCACGAGCAGTACTTC. Translation: CASRPWGSVHEQYF. Full variable domain (outside the CDR3, taken from reference TRBV5-1 and TRBJ2-7): KAGVTQTPRYLIKTRGQQVTLSCSPISGHRSVSWYQQTPGQGLQFLFEYFSETQRNKGNFPGRFSGRQFSNSRSEMNVSTLELGDSALYLCASRPWGSVHEQYFGPGTRLTVT.

This clonotype has a handful of counts. The rearrangement joins TRBV6-1 to TRBJ2-4; tentatively, D is TRBD1 (6 bases). The CDR3 extends over 14 amino acids. Per germline, CDR1 MNHNS and CDR2 SASEGT. V lost 3 bases and J lost 6, with 12 bases in between. The CDR3 is CASSETGGVNIQYF. In DNA, the CDR3 is TGTGCCAGCAGTGAGACAGGTGGGGTAAACATTCAGTACTTC.

This clonotype was seen only a few times. For the CDR3, the DNA is TGCAGTGCTGCGGGGACTAGCGGGACCTACGAGCAGTACTTC. The encoded protein is CSAAGTSGTYEQYF. The chain uses TRBV20-1 and TRBJ2-7; 13 bases map to TRBD2. Losses at the gene ends were 5 bases for V and 2 bases for J; bases not matched to a gene: 3. CDR1 and CDR2 from the germline V gene are DFQATT and SNEGSKA (reference sequence). The CDR3 sequence is 14 residues long.

On this clonotype: Just one base apart from a much larger clone, this may be a read error. This CDR3 is CASSYSTLSQETQFF. In nucleotides, the CDR3 is TGTGCCAGCAGTTATTCGACCTTGAGCCAAGAGACCCAGTTCTTC. This chain connects TRBV6-2 or TRBV6-3 to TRBJ2-5; D not resolved. The DNA end is a closer match to TRBJ2-1, so the J assignment may be wrong. Germline assignment: CDR1 MNHEY and CDR2 SVGEGT. This CDR3 region has 15 residues.

This clonotype was detected many times. J is TRBJ2-1 and V is TRBV12-3 or TRBV12-4; 7 nucleotides align to TRBD2. The junction had 13 bases not matched to a gene; V was cut back by 4 bases and J by 7 bases. This CDR3 has 16 residues. Here the CDR3 reads CASSSGKAGDLNEQFF. The CDR3 nucleotides read TGTGCCAGCAGTTCTGGGAAGGCGGGAGACTTAAATGAGCAGTTCTTC.

This clonotype was recorded many times. The chain joins TRBV20-1 to TRBJ2-5; no clear D gene. The CDR3 loop spans 15 amino acids. V was clipped by 1 base and J by 4 bases, with 16 bases between them. The germline gives CDR1 DFQATT, CDR2 SNEGSKA (reference sequence). The CDR3 here is CSARGGEKHLETQYF. CDR3 DNA sequence: TGCAGTGCTAGAGGGGGTGAGAAGCACCTAGAGACCCAGTACTTC.

The J gene is TRBJ1-2, the V gene TRBV11-3; D may be TRBD1 (6 bases). Trimming left V 5 bases short and J 5 bases short, with 15 bases between. The CDR3 length is 14 residues. Germline lookup yields CDR1 SGHNT and CDR2 YENEEA. The CDR3 sequence: CASSPRQVTYGYTF. CDR3 in DNA: TGTGCCAGCAGCCCCCGACAGGTTACTTATGGCTACACCTTC.

The chain joins TRBV20-1 to TRBJ2-1; weak D call: TRBD2 (6 bases). V was trimmed by 1 base and J by 9 bases, leaving 22 bases between them. The CDR3 length is 16 residues. Germline V gives CDR1 DFQATT, CDR2 SNEGSKA (reference sequence). The CDR3 reads CSARGSAAGRDSEQFF. The DNA for the CDR3 is TGCAGTGCTAGAGGCTCGGCAGCAGGGCGGGATAGTGAGCAGTTCTTC.

This clonotype was counted a few times. The chain joins TRBV7-9 to TRBJ2-5, with 11 bases fitting TRBD2. Germline CDR1 and CDR2: SEHNR and FQNEAQ (reference sequence). This CDR3 contains 15 residues. After removal of 7 bases from V and 4 bases from J, the junction contained 8 bases not matched to a gene. The CDR3, as DNA: TGTGCCAGCACCATTCTAGCGGGAGGTTTAGAGACCCAGTACTTC. Residues: CASTILAGGLETQYF.

At least ten counts were recorded for this clonotype. V usage is TRBV27 and J usage is TRBJ2-5; maybe TRBD1 (8 bases). The germline CDR1 and CDR2 sequences are MNHEY and SMNVEV (reference sequence). There are 16 residues in the CDR3. Trimming pared 4 bases from V and 4 bases from J, leaving 19 bases between. The CDR3 region is CASSSRTGRGAETQYF. DNA of the CDR3: TGTGCCAGCAGTTCCCGGACAGGGAGGGGAGCAGAGACCCAGTACTTC.

Ten or more counts support this clonotype. V gene TRBV6-5 combines with J gene TRBJ2-7; TRBD2 matches 8 bases. Losses at the gene ends were 1 base for V and 4 bases for J; bases not matched to a gene: 3. CDR3 length: 14 residues. Germline V lookup: CDR1 MNHEY, CDR2 SVGAGI. The CDR3 DNA reads as TGTGCCAGCAGTTACTTCGCGGGAGGATACGAGCAGTACTTC. It translates to CASSYFAGGYEQYF.